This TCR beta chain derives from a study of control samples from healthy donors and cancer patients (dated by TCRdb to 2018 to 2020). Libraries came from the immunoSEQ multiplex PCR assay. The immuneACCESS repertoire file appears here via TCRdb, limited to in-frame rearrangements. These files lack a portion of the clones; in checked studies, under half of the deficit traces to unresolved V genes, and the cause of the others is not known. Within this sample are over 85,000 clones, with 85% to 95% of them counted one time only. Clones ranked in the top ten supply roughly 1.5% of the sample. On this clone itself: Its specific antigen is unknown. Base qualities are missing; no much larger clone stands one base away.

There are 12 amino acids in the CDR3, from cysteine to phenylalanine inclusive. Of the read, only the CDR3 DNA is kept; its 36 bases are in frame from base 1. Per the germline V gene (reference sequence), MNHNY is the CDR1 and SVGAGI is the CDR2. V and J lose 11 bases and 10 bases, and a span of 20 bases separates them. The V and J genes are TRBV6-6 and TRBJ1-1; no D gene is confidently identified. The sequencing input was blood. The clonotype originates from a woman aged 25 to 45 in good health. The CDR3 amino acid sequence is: CASGSGTSLAFF. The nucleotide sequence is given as TGTGCCTCCGGGTCGGGAACATCGTTAGCTTTCTTT.